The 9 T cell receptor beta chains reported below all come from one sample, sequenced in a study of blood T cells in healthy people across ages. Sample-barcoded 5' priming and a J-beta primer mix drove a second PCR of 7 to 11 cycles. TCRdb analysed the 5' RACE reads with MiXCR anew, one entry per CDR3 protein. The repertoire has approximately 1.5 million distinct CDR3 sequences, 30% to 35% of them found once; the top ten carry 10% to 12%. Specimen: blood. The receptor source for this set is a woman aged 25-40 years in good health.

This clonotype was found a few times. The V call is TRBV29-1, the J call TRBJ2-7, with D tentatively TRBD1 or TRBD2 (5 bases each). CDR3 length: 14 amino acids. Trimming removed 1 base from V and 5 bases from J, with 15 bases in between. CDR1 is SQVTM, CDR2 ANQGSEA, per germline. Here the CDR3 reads CSVEAGWGRDEQYF. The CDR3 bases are TGCAGCGTTGAAGCGGGGTGGGGCAGGGACGAGCAGTACTTC.

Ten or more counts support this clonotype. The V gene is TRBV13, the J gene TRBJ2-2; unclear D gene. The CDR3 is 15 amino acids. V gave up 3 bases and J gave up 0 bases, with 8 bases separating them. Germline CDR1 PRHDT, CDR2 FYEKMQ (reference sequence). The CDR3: CASSFLRPNTGELFF. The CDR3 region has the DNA TGTGCCAGCAGCTTTTTGCGGCCGAACACCGGGGAGCTGTTTTTT.

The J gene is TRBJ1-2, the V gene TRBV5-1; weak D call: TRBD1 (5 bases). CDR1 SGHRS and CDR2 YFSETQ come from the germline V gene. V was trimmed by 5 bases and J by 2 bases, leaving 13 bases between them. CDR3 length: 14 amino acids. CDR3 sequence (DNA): TGCGCCAGCAGTTTACCCCGGGACAACTATGGCTACACCTTC. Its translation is CASSLPRDNYGYTF.

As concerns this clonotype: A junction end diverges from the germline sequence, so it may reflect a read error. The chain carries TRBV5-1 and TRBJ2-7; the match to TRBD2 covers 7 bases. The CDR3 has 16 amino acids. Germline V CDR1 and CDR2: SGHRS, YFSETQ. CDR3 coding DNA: TGCGCCAGCGGCTTGGGGCCTAGCGGTTCCTCCTACGAGCAGTACTTC. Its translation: CASGLGPSGSSYEQYF.

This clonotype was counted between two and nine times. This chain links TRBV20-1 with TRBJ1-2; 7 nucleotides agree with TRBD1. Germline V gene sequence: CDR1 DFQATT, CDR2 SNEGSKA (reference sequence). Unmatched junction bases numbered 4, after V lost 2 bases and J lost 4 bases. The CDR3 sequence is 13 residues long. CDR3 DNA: TGCAGTGCTAGATCCAGGACAGGCTATGGCTACACCTTC. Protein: CSARSRTGYGYTF.

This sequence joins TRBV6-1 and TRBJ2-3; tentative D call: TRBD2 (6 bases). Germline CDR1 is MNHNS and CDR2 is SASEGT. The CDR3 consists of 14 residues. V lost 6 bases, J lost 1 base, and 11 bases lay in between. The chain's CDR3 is CASSVPGGTDTQYF. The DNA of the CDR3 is TGTGCCAGCAGCGTCCCGGGGGGCACAGATACGCAGTATTTT.

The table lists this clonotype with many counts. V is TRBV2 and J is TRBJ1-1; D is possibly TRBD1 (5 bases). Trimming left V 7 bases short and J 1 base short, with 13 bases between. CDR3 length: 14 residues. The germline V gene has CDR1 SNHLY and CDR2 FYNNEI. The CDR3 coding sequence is TGTGCCAGCACCAAGGGGTTCGAGAACACTGAAGCTTTCTTT. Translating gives CASTKGFENTEAFF.

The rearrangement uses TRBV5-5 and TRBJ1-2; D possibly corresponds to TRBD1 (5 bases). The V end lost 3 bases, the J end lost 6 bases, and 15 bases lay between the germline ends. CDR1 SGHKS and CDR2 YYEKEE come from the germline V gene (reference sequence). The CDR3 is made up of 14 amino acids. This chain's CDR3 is CASSSTGGFNGYTF. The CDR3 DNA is TGTGCCAGCAGCTCGACCGGGGGTTTTAATGGCTACACCTTC.

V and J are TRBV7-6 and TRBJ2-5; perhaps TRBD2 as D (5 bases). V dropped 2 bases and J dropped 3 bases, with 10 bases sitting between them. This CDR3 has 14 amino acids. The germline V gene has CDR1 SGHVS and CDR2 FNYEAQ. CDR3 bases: TGTGCCAGCAGCTTACAGGACTTTGAAGAGACCCAGTACTTC. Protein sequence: CASSLQDFEETQYF.